Following are 25 T cell receptor beta chains from one sample sequenced in a study of blood T cell repertoires in COVID-19. TCRdb keeps only in-frame clones here, not all; method: immunoSEQ multiplex PCR. In the table there are under 350,000 clones, over 85% of which are singletons. Sequencing input: peripheral blood. The receptors shown here come from a woman in her 30s with COVID-19, enrolled during active disease.

The V call is TRBV5-4, the J call TRBJ1-2, with 8 nucleotides matching TRBD1. The germline V gene encodes CDR1 SGHNT and CDR2 YYREEE (reference sequence). Losses at the gene ends were 2 bases for V and 5 bases for J; bases not matched to a gene: 11. This CDR3 contains 16 residues. CDR3 DNA sequence: TGTGCCAGCAGCTTAGGCCCCCCGACAGGGGCTTATGGCTACACCTTC. This codes for CASSLGPPTGAYGYTF.

This clone was seen just once. The DNA for the CDR3 is TGCGCCAGCAGCTTGGTAGGGCAGGGTCAGGAAAAACTGTTTTTT. Its translation: CASSLVGQGQEKLFF. The chain uses TRBV5-1 and TRBJ1-4, with D possibly matching TRBD1 (5 bases). This CDR3 region has 15 residues. The germline CDR1 and CDR2 sequences are SGHRS and YFSETQ. V dropped 0 bases and J dropped 8 bases, with 14 bases sitting between them.

Written as DNA, the CDR3 is TGTGCCAGCAGCTTAGAGGTGGACATGAACACTGAAGCTTTCTTT. Translated: CASSLEVDMNTEAFF. The rearrangement uses TRBV13 and TRBJ1-1; possibly TRBD1 for D (5 bases). This CDR3 is 15 amino acids long. Trimming left V 1 base short and J 0 bases short, with 9 bases between. Germline CDR1 reads PRHDT; CDR2 reads FYEKMQ (reference sequence). The whole variable domain, filled in from reference TRBV13 and TRBJ1-1, reads AAGVIQSPRHLIKEKRETATLKCYPIPRHDTVYWYQQGPGQDPQFLISFYEKMQSDKGSIPDRFSAQQFSDYHSELNMSSLELGDSALYFCASSLEVDMNTEAFFGQGTRLTVV.

The chain carries TRBV5-5 and TRBJ1-1; 7 nucleotides align to TRBD1. V trimming: 0 bases; J trimming: 5 bases; junction bases outside the gene matches: 1. The CDR3 covers 13 residues. CDR1 SGHKS and CDR2 YYEKEE come from the germline V gene (reference sequence). CDR3 DNA sequence: TGTGCCAGCAGCTTGGTGACAGGGACTGAAGCTTTCTTT. This gives the protein CASSLVTGTEAFF.

The V gene is TRBV27, the J gene TRBJ2-5, with 7 positions matching TRBD1. Germline-derived CDR1 and CDR2 are MNHEY and SMNVEV (reference sequence). Unmatched junction bases numbered 11, after V lost 8 bases and J lost 2 bases. The CDR3 runs 15 residues. Here the CDR3 reads CASQRRDRYQETQYF. CDR3 nucleotides: TGTGCCAGCCAACGCCGGGACAGATATCAAGAGACCCAGTACTTC.

This clone was seen more than once but under ten times. V and J are TRBV7-3 and TRBJ2-1; a weak D match, TRBD1 (6 bases). The V and J ends lost 0 bases and 7 bases respectively, with 13 bases between them. The germline V gene has CDR1 SGHTA and CDR2 FQGTGA. The CDR3 runs to 15 residues. The CDR3: CASSLTRSGTNEQFF. The CDR3 nucleotides are TGTGCCAGCAGCTTAACCCGGTCCGGGACAAATGAGCAGTTCTTC.

The gene calls are TRBV5-1 and TRBJ1-1; a possible D gene is TRBD1 (6 bases). The CDR3 contains 13 residues. V gave up 4 bases and J gave up 5 bases, with 12 bases separating them. Germline CDR1 and CDR2: SGHRS and YFSETQ. In DNA form, the CDR3 reads TGCGCCAGCAGCGTAACAGGGACGACTGAAGCTTTCTTT. Protein: CASSVTGTTEAFF.

V and J are TRBV6-5 and TRBJ1-1; 8 bases line up with TRBD1. The ends lost 6 bases at V and 3 bases at J; junction bases unmatched: 3. The CDR3 totals 13 residues. CDR1 MNHEY and CDR2 SVGAGI come from the germline V gene. CDR3 sequence reads: CASSRGRDTEAFF. In nucleotides, the CDR3 is TGTGCCAGCAGCAGGGGGCGCGACACTGAAGCTTTCTTT.

The genes are TRBV6-5 and TRBJ2-3; tentatively, D is TRBD2 (5 bases). The V gene lost 5 bases and the J gene lost 4 bases, with 16 bases spanning the gap. Germline V gene data show CDR1 as MNHEY and CDR2 as SVGAGI. This CDR3 has 15 amino acids. The CDR3 loop is CASSPSGSGPDTQYF. The CDR3 DNA is TGTGCCAGCAGTCCGTCGGGGTCGGGCCCAGATACGCAGTATTTT.

CDR3 protein: CARPVAGWAYEQYF. The CDR3 DNA reads TGTGCCAGGCCAGTGGCGGGGTGGGCCTACGAGCAGTACTTC. This chain connects TRBV2 to TRBJ2-7; TRBD2 might be the D (6 bases). CDR1 and CDR2 (germline): SNHLY, FYNNEI. The CDR3 is 14 amino acids. With 9 bases removed from V and 2 bases from J, the gap between germline ends came to 17 bases.

This sequence joins TRBV7-3 and TRBJ2-3, with 7 bases fitting TRBD2. V gave up 5 bases and J gave up 3 bases; unmatched junction bases: 5. The CDR3 covers 14 residues. CDR1 and CDR2 (germline): SGHTA, FQGTGA. The CDR3, as DNA: TGTGCCAGCAGCCCGGGGGGAGTAACAGATACGCAGTATTTT. It translates to CASSPGGVTDTQYF.

The V and J genes are TRBV7-2 and TRBJ2-7; possibly TRBD2 for D (6 bases). The V gene lost 1 base and the J gene lost 2 bases, with 12 bases spanning the gap. The CDR3 loop spans 15 amino acids. CDR1 is SGHTA, CDR2 FQGNSA, per germline. Written as DNA, the CDR3 is TGTGCCAGCAGCTTAGGTTCCGGGGGTCCCTACGAGCAGTACTTC. Its protein product is CASSLGSGGPYEQYF. The full variable domain, its missing parts supplied by reference TRBV7-2 and TRBJ2-7, is GAGVSQSPSNKVTEKGKDVELRCDPISGHTALYWYRQSLGQGLEFLIYFQGNSAPDKSGLPSDRFSAERTGGSVSTLTIQRTQQEDSAVYLCASSLGSGGPYEQYFGPGTRLTVT.

This clone was picked up a small number of times. This chain connects TRBV24-1 to TRBJ1-6; 8 bases match TRBD1. The germline V gene has CDR1 KGHDR and CDR2 SFDVKD. Losses at the gene ends were 5 bases for V and 10 bases for J; bases not matched to a gene: 3. CDR3 length: 13 amino acids. The CDR3 here is CATSAGGGSPLHF. For the CDR3, the DNA is TGTGCCACCAGTGCAGGGGGCGGATCACCCCTCCACTTT.

The genes are TRBV28 and TRBJ1-1; TRBD1 matches at 9 bases. CDR1 is MDHEN and CDR2 is SYDVKM in the germline V gene. The length of the CDR3 is 15 residues. Trimming removed 4 bases from V and 6 bases from J; junction bases left unmatched: 9. In DNA form, the CDR3 reads TGTGCCAGCAGTTCGAGGGACAGGGTCTTCTCTGAAGCTTTCTTT. Translated, it gives CASSSRDRVFSEAFF.

The genes are TRBV2 and TRBJ1-1; perhaps TRBD1 as D (5 bases). Trimming took 6 bases from V and 6 from J, leaving 23 bases between them. The germline gives CDR1 SNHLY, CDR2 FYNNEI. This CDR3 spans 16 amino acids. The CDR3 sequence: CASSLTGTGGFAEAFF. The CDR3 DNA sequence: TGTGCCAGCAGCTTAACCGGGACCGGGGGTTTTGCTGAAGCTTTCTTT.

The chain couples TRBV5-1 to TRBJ2-2; D not certain. This CDR3 spans 16 amino acids. Looked up from germline, CDR1 is SGHRS and CDR2 is YFSETQ. V was shortened by 2 bases and J by 0 bases, with 11 bases between the two germline ends. The CDR3 nucleotides read TGCGCCAGCAGCTTATCAGGTGTATCGAACACCGGGGAGCTGTTTTTT. This translates into CASSLSGVSNTGELFF.

The sample holds one count of this clone. The CDR3 loop reads CASSRAGKEETQYF. CDR3 nucleotides: TGCGCCAGCAGTCGGGCAGGGAAAGAAGAGACCCAGTACTTC. This chain joins TRBV23-1 and TRBJ2-5, with D perhaps matching TRBD1 (5 bases). TRBV23-1 is reported as an ORF; its role is uncertain. The V and J ends lost 4 bases and 3 bases respectively, with 12 bases between them. This CDR3 has 14 residues.

The chain couples TRBV28 to TRBJ1-4, with D possibly being TRBD1 (5 bases). Deletions cut 5 bases from V and 5 bases from J, with 21 bases between. This CDR3 comprises 17 residues. The germline CDR1 and CDR2 sequences are MDHEN and SYDVKM. CDR3 in amino acids: CASSTTIEWGENEKLFF. CDR3 DNA: TGTGCCAGCAGTACCACTATCGAGTGGGGGGAGAATGAAAAACTGTTTTTT. Full variable domain (outside the CDR3, taken from reference TRBV28 and TRBJ1-4): DVKVTQSSRYLVKRTGEKVFLECVQDMDHENMFWYRQDPGLGLRLIYFSYDVKMKEKGDIPEGYSVSREKKERFSLILESASTNQTSMYLCASSTTIEWGENEKLFFGSGTQLSVL.

This clone was observed a single time. This chain connects TRBV10-3 to TRBJ2-5; TRBD2 matches 10 bases. CDR3 size: 16 residues. Germline V gives CDR1 ENHRY, CDR2 SYGVKD. Trimming at V came to 6 bases and at J to 3 bases, leaving 10 bases not matched to a gene. The CDR3 loop reads CAIRPSGGAGKETQYF. CDR3 sequence (DNA): TGTGCCATCAGACCAAGCGGGGGGGCCGGTAAAGAGACCCAGTACTTC.

This sequence joins TRBV7-2 and TRBJ2-2; 11 bases map to TRBD2. V trimming: 5 bases; J trimming: 4 bases; junction bases outside the gene matches: 6. Germline loops: CDR1 SGHTA, CDR2 FQGNSA. This CDR3 spans 16 amino acids. DNA of the CDR3: TGTGCCAGCAGCCGGAGGACTAGCGGGTTCACCGGGGAGCTGTTTTTT. Translating gives CASSRRTSGFTGELFF.

The CDR3: CASRGGTGGMYEQFF. The CDR3 nucleotides are TGTGCCAGCAGGGGCGGGACAGGGGGCATGTATGAGCAGTTCTTC. The V call is TRBV5-6, the J call TRBJ2-1, with 12 positions matching TRBD1. CDR3 length: 15 amino acids. The trim removed 5 bases at V and 8 bases at J, leaving 8 bases unmatched. The germline gives CDR1 SGHDT, CDR2 YYEEEE.

The chain is built from TRBV19 and TRBJ1-5; 7 bases align to TRBD1. V lost 6 bases and J lost 4; bases outside the gene matches: 6. The germline V gene encodes CDR1 LNHDA and CDR2 SQIVND (reference sequence). The length of the CDR3 is 14 residues. The CDR3 loop is CASRRGTENQPQHF. The CDR3 DNA follows: TGTGCCAGTAGGCGTGGGACAGAAAATCAGCCCCAGCATTTT.

This sequence joins TRBV2 and TRBJ1-1, with TRBD1 identical over 7 bases. This CDR3 comprises 14 residues. V trimming: 10 bases; J trimming: 2 bases; junction bases outside the gene matches: 10. CDR1 SNHLY and CDR2 FYNNEI come from the germline V gene. This CDR3 is CAIYGGGPNTEAFF. DNA of the CDR3: TGTGCCATCTACGGAGGGGGCCCAAACACTGAAGCTTTCTTT.

The rearrangement joins TRBV5-4 to TRBJ1-1, with TRBD1 matching over 7 bases. CDR1 is SGHNT, CDR2 YYREEE, per germline (reference sequence). The CDR3 has 14 residues. V shed 3 bases and J 1 base; nucleotides not matched to a gene: 3. The CDR3 bases are TGTGCCAGCAGCTCCCGGGACAGGAACACTGAAGCTTTCTTT. Protein sequence: CASSSRDRNTEAFF.

The chain has TRBV30 and TRBJ2-1; TRBD1 agrees at 8 bases. CDR1 GTSNPN and CDR2 SVGIG come from the germline V gene (reference sequence). With V trimmed by 4 bases and J by 3 bases, 20 bases remained unmatched. The CDR3 loop spans 19 amino acids. The CDR3 bases are TGTGCCTGGAAACGTCGACAGGGGAGATCATTCGGGTTCTACAATGAGCAGTTCTTC. This codes for CAWKRRQGRSFGFYNEQFF.